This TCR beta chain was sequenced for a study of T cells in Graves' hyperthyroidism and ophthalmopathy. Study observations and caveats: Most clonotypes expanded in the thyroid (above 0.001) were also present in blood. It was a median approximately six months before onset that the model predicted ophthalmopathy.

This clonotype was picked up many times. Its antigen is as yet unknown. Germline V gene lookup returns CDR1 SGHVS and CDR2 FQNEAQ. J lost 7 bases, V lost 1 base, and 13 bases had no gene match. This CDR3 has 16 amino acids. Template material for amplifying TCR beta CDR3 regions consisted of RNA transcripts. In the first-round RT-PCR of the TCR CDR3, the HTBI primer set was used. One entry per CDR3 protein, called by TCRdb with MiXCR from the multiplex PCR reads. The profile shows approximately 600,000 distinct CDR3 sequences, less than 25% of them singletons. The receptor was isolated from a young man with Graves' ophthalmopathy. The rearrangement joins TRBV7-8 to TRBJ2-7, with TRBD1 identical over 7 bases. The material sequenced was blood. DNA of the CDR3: TGTGCCAGCAGCTTAGGTCCCCCGCAGGGGGTCGAGGAGCAGTACTTC. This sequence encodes CASSLGPPQGVEEQYF.